This TCR beta chain was documented in a study of T cells in Graves' hyperthyroidism and ophthalmopathy. Patients having uncontrolled infection, another autoimmune disease, pregnancy or lactation were not included. Template material for amplifying TCR beta CDR3 regions consisted of RNA transcripts. Researchers ran a first-round RT-PCR on the TCR CDR3 using the HTBI primer set. TCRdb re-analysed the multiplex PCR reads in MiXCR, keeping a single row per CDR3 protein. The sample shows approximately 430,000 distinct CDR3 sequences, 14% to 15% of them seen only once. CDR3 length: 13 amino acids. With V trimmed by 4 bases and J by 6 bases, 3 bases remained unmatched. Germline values: CDR1 SGHRS, CDR2 YFSETQ.

This clonotype was sampled from a man between 18 and 29 years old with Graves' ophthalmopathy. J is TRBJ1-2 and V is TRBV5-1; 10 bases line up with TRBD1. Sequences were obtained from blood. The CDR3 loop is CASSGTGADGYTF. The CDR3 nucleotides are TGCGCCAGCAGCGGGACAGGGGCGGATGGCTACACCTTC.